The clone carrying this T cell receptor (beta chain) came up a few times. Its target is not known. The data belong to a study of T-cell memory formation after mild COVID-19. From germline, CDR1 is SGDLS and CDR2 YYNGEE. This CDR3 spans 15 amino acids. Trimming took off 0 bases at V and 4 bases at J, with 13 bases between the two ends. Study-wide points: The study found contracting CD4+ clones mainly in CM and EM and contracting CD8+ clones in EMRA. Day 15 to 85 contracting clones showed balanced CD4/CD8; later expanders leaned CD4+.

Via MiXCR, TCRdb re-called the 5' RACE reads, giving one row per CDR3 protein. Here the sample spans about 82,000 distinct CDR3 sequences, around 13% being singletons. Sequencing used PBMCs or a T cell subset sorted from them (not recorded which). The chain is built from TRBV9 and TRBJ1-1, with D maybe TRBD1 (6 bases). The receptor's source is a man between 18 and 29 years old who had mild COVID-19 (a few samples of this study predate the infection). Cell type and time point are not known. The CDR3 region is CASSVATGLGTEAFF. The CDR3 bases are TGTGCCAGCAGCGTAGCTACAGGGCTGGGCACTGAAGCTTTCTTT.